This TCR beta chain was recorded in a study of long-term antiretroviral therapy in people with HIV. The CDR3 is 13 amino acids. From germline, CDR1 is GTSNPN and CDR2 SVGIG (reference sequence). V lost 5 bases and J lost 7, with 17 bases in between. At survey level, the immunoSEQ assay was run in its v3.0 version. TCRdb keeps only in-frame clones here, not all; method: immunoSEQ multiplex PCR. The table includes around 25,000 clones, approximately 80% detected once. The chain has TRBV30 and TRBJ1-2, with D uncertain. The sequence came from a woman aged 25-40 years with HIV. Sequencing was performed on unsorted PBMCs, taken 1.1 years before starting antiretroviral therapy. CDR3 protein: CAWGRIMGSGYTF. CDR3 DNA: TGTGCCTGGGGCCGGATTATGGGCTCTGGCTACACCTTC.